The 11 T cell receptor beta chains reported below all come from one sample, sequenced in a study of T-cell reconstitution after alpha-beta-depleted transplantation in children. The TCRbeta library incorporated unique molecular identifiers. Each CDR3 protein is one row after TCRdb ran MiXCR on the PCR reads. This sample yields hundreds of thousands of distinct CDR3 sequences, of which approximately 13% are seen a single time; around 5.6% belongs to the top ten. The source was PBMCs from the stem cell graft donor, collected from the stem cell graft. These receptors all stem from a human donor who donated a stem cell graft to a child with combined immunodeficiency.

The CDR3 spells CASSRTLDTEAFF. The CDR3 nucleotides are TGTGCCAGCAGCCGAACTCTGGACACTGAAGCTTTCTTT. V is TRBV3-1 and J is TRBJ1-1; D uncertain. Germline V CDR1 and CDR2: LGHDT, YNNKEL (reference sequence). With 4 bases removed from V and 3 bases from J, the gap between germline ends came to 9 bases. This CDR3 comprises 13 residues.

This clonotype was seen a few times. The chain uses TRBV7-9 and TRBJ2-5; D not certain. V was cut by 5 bases and J by 5 bases, with 12 bases left in between. Germline lookup yields CDR1 SEHNR and CDR2 FQNEAQ (reference sequence). The CDR3 contains 13 residues. CDR3 DNA: TGTGCCAGCAGCACCGGCCGGGTGGAGACCCAGTACTTC. Translation: CASSTGRVETQYF.

The chain employs TRBV12-3 or TRBV12-4 and TRBJ1-1; TRBD1 might be the D (5 bases). There are 14 residues in the CDR3. The V and J ends lost 7 bases and 2 bases respectively, with 14 bases between them. This CDR3 is CASNHGGVNTEAFF. The CDR3 DNA follows: TGTGCCAGCAACCATGGGGGGGTCAACACTGAAGCTTTCTTT.

This clonotype was recorded many times. J is TRBJ2-2 and V is TRBV6-5; the D gene is possibly TRBD2 (5 bases). V lost 0 bases to trimming and J lost 6 bases, with 11 bases between them. The CDR3 runs to 15 residues. CDR1 is MNHEY and CDR2 is SVGAGI in the germline V gene. This chain's CDR3 is CASSYSRAVSGELFF. In nucleotides, the CDR3 is TGTGCCAGCAGTTACTCGAGGGCTGTATCCGGGGAGCTGTTTTTT.

J is TRBJ2-1 and V is TRBV24-1; possible D gene TRBD2, 6 bases. Germline V gives CDR1 KGHDR, CDR2 SFDVKD. V lost 5 bases, J lost 7 bases, and 11 bases lay in between. The CDR3 sequence is 13 residues long. CDR3 sequence: CATSGSAGNEQFF. The CDR3 bases are TGTGCCACCAGTGGTTCGGCGGGAAATGAGCAGTTCTTC.

This clonotype turned up a few times. The V call is TRBV9, the J call TRBJ1-3; 7 bases are shared with TRBD1. CDR1 SGDLS and CDR2 YYNGEE come from the germline V gene. V was clipped by 0 bases and J by 4 bases; unmatched bases: 7. The CDR3 spans 16 residues. The CDR3 spells CASSVVDREAGNTIYF. For the CDR3, the DNA is TGTGCCAGCAGCGTAGTCGACAGGGAGGCAGGAAACACCATATATTTT.

This clonotype was detected many times. The genes are TRBV10-3 and TRBJ2-2, with D perhaps given as TRBD1 or TRBD2 (5 bases each). The CDR3 contains 13 residues. The V and J ends lost 10 bases and 7 bases respectively, with 16 bases between them. Germline CDR1 and CDR2: ENHRY and SYGVKD. The CDR3 region has the DNA TGTGCCACCACAGGACCTCGGGACGGGGAGCTGTTTTTT. Amino acids: CATTGPRDGELFF.

V usage is TRBV5-1 and J usage is TRBJ1-1; D is perhaps TRBD1 (6 bases). Germline assignment: CDR1 SGHRS and CDR2 YFSETQ. The CDR3 loop spans 15 amino acids. V lost 4 bases and J lost 3, with 16 bases in between. CDR3 region: CASSALQGGDTEAFF. The CDR3 nucleotides read TGCGCCAGCAGCGCCCTACAGGGAGGTGACACTGAAGCTTTCTTT.

This clonotype was picked up many times. In DNA form, the CDR3 reads TGCGCCAGCAGCTTGGCAACATCTAGCAGGGAGACCCAGTACTTC. It yields the protein CASSLATSSRETQYF. This rearrangement joins TRBV5-1 to TRBJ2-5, with D possibly being TRBD2 (5 bases). The V end lost 0 bases, the J end lost 5 bases, and 14 bases lay between the germline ends. CDR3 size: 15 residues. Germline V gene lookup returns CDR1 SGHRS and CDR2 YFSETQ.

This clonotype was detected a few times. The rearrangement joins TRBV5-5 to TRBJ2-7, with 8 bases aligning to TRBD1. Trimming removed 4 bases from V and 6 bases from J; junction bases left unmatched: 9. Germline-derived CDR1 and CDR2 are SGHKS and YYEKEE (reference sequence). There are 14 residues in the CDR3. The CDR3 nucleotides read TGTGCCAGCAGCGGCGCCAGGGGGCAGGGCGAGCAGTACTTC. Translated, it gives CASSGARGQGEQYF.

Ten or more counts support this clonotype. This chain connects TRBV6-1 to TRBJ1-1; D gene unclear. Trimming cost V 6 bases and J 0 bases, with 17 bases left between them. The CDR3 consists of 16 residues. The V gene's germline CDR1 is MNHNS and CDR2 SASEGT. CDR3 sequence reads: CASSETFELLNTEAFF. DNA of the CDR3: TGTGCCAGCAGCGAGACGTTCGAGCTCCTGAACACTGAAGCTTTCTTT.